In its sample, the clone carrying this T cell receptor (beta chain) was seen a few times. Each cell subset's genomic DNA was divided evenly among several immunoSEQ plates. Scientists sequenced DNA from unsorted PBMC on ten immunoSEQ deep assay plates. Assay used: immunoSEQ multiplex PCR; TCRdb lists only in-frame clones, some missing. Seen here are around 510,000 clones, roughly 72% observed once, and the top ten hold about 11%. This specimen comes from a study of shared clonotypes between healthy human individuals. The germline V and J ends were trimmed by 6 bases and 6 bases, with 12 bases remaining between them. The germline CDR1 and CDR2 sequences are MNHNS and SASEGT. This CDR3 has 13 amino acids.

Sequenced input: PBMCs. The TCR was taken from a woman in her thirties or forties in good health. Some clones in this sample may be carry-over from other donors' samples. This sequence joins TRBV6-1 and TRBJ2-1; D remains ambiguous. CDR3 loop: CASRGSGFNEQFF. The CDR3 bases are TGTGCCAGCAGGGGAAGTGGGTTCAATGAGCAGTTCTTC.